This TCR beta chain emerged from a study of chemoradiotherapy in HPV16-positive cancers. Over chemoradiotherapy, repertoires were sampled more than once. Clones were read by immunoSEQ multiplex PCR, and TCRdb kept only the in-frame ones, dropping some. Of about 3,500 clones listed, about 86% are singletons. This CDR3 has 12 residues. From germline, CDR1 is MNHNY and CDR2 SVGAGI (reference sequence). Deletions cut 8 bases from V and 4 bases from J, with 11 bases between. The material sequenced was tumor tissue, taken from a patient who underwent chemoradiotherapy. This TCR derives from a human donor with HPV-associated anogenital cancer. This sequence joins TRBV6-6 and TRBJ2-5; D gene uncertain. CDR3 sequence: CASGVLTETQYF. CDR3 bases: TGTGCCAGCGGGGTTTTAACAGAGACCCAGTACTTC.